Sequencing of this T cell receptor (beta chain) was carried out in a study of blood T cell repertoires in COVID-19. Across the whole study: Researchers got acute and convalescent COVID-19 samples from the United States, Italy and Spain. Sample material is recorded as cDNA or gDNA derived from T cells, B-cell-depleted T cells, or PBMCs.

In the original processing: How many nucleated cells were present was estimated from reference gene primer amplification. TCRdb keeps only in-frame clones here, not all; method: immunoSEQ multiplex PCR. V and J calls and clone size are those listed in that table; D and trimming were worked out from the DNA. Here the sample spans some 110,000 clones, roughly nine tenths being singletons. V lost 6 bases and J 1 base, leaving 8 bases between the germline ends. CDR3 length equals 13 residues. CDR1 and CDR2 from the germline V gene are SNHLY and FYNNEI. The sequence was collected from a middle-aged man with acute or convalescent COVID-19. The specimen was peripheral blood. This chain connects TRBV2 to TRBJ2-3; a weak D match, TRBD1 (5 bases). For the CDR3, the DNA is TGTGCCAGCAGAGCACAGGGCACAGATACGCAGTATTTT. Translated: CASRAQGTDTQYF. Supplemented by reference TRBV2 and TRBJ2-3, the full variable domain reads EPEVTQTPSHQVTQMGQEVILRCVPISNHLYFYWYRQILGQKVEFLVSFYNNEISEKSEIFDDQFSVERPDGSNFTLKIRSTKLEDSAMYFCASRAQGTDTQYFGPGTRLTVL.